This TCR beta chain came from a study of blood T cell repertoires in COVID-19. Study-level background: Some COVID-19 samples were acute and others convalescent; all came from the United States, Italy and Spain. T cells, B-cell-depleted T cells, or PBMCs supplied cDNA or gDNA.

Sequenced by immunoSEQ multiplex PCR; TCRdb stores in-frame clones only, minus some. The top ten hold over 10% of the sample, which has under 150,000 clones, about 84% seen once. The clonotype comes from a man in his 60s with active or convalescent COVID-19. The sequencing sample was made of peripheral blood.

CDR3 residues: CASSQGTGPNQPQHF. Here the CDR3 DNA reads TGTGCCAGCAGCCAAGGAACAGGGCCAAATCAGCCCCAGCATTTT. The rearrangement links TRBV3-1 (or the pseudogene TRBV3-2) to TRBJ1-5; D perhaps matches TRBD1 (6 bases). This CDR3 has 15 residues. V lost 1 base and J 4 bases, leaving 11 bases between the germline ends. Per the germline V gene, CDR1 is LGHDT and CDR2 is YNNKEL (reference sequence).